This T cell receptor beta chain was identified in a study of blood T cell repertoires in COVID-19. Study in general: Nucleic acid was either cDNA or gDNA, and it came from T cells, B-cell-depleted T cells, or PBMCs.

The assay was immunoSEQ multiplex PCR, and TCRdb's table has in-frame clones only and misses some. The table has about 160,000 clones, about 90% seen once. This CDR3 has 17 residues. Germline trimming cut 3 bases from V and 4 bases from J; bases unmatched to any gene: 11. Per the germline V gene, CDR1 is SGDLS and CDR2 is YYNGEE. The chain has TRBV9 and TRBJ2-3, with 10 bases matching TRBD1. The sequence derives from a woman aged 55-70 years with active or convalescent COVID-19. The source material was peripheral blood. CDR3 region: CASSARPTGGASDTQYF. Here the CDR3 DNA reads TGTGCCAGCAGCGCCCGCCCGACAGGGGGCGCCTCAGATACGCAGTATTTT.